Listed here are 14 T cell receptor beta chains from one sample, sequenced in a study of CD4 T cells in relation to SARS-CoV-2 and coronaviruses. For these receptors, no antigen is known. Repertoires were generated with immunoSEQ multiplex PCR, while TCRdb's copy carries only in-frame clones and drops some. Counted here are about 24,000 clones, roughly 80% occurring once; the ten biggest clones make up roughly 12%. CD4+ T cells from unexposed donors were obtained before the COVID-19 pandemic (2011-2018). Isolation of CD4+ T cells took place after approximately 10 days in culture. The sequencing input was CD4+ T cells from PBMCs, cultured in vitro. Every receptor here comes from a human donor in good health.

About this clone: One end of the junction does not line up with germline, which may come from a read error. The chain has TRBV5-1 and TRBJ2-1; the D is unclear. Per germline, CDR1 SGHRS and CDR2 YFSETQ. The CDR3 covers 15 residues. The CDR3 bases are TGCGCCAGCAGTTTGGCGGAGAACTCCTACAATGAGCAGTTCTTC. This translates into CASSLAENSYNEQFF.

The chain has TRBV15 and TRBJ1-5; a possible D gene is TRBD1 (6 bases). Trimming left V 4 bases short and J 0 bases short, with 13 bases between. Germline CDR1 and CDR2: LNHNV and YYDKDF (reference sequence). This CDR3 has 16 residues. The chain's CDR3 is CATSKSGTPSNQPQHF. The CDR3, as DNA: TGTGCCACCAGCAAGTCCGGGACACCTAGCAATCAGCCCCAGCATTTT.

The chain combines TRBV18 with TRBJ2-5; TRBD2 matches 8 bases. This CDR3 region has 16 residues. The J segment lost 2 bases and the V segment lost 5 bases, leaving 10 bases of the junction unmatched. Germline V gene sequence: CDR1 KGHSH, CDR2 LQKENI. CDR3 sequence reads: CASSSLAGNRQETQYF. Written as DNA, the CDR3 is TGTGCCAGCTCATCCTTAGCGGGAAATCGTCAAGAGACCCAGTACTTC.

V gene TRBV5-1 combines with J gene TRBJ2-3; 9 bases match TRBD1. V gave up 4 bases and J gave up 2 bases; unmatched junction bases: 8. The germline gives CDR1 SGHRS, CDR2 YFSETQ. The CDR3 runs 16 residues. CDR3 protein: CASSVDRGRFTDTQYF. For the CDR3, the DNA is TGCGCCAGCAGCGTGGACAGGGGACGGTTCACAGATACGCAGTATTTT.

CDR3 sequence reads: CASTRDRAYEQYF. The CDR3 region has the DNA TGTGCCAGCACCCGGGACCGAGCCTACGAGCAGTACTTC. The rearrangement links TRBV2 to TRBJ2-7, with D perhaps given as TRBD1 or TRBD2 (5 bases each). Looked up from germline, CDR1 is SNHLY and CDR2 is FYNNEI. Trimming took 7 bases from V and 2 from J, leaving 12 bases between them. CDR3 length equals 13 residues.

This chain connects TRBV6-5 to TRBJ2-5; tentatively, D is TRBD1 (6 bases). The CDR3 is 13 residues long. Trimming cost V 6 bases and J 5 bases, with 13 bases left between them. Germline CDR1 reads MNHEY; CDR2 reads SVGAGI. CDR3 coding DNA: TGTGCCAGCAGGGGCAGGGGCAGGGAGACCCAGTACTTC. Amino acids: CASRGRGRETQYF.

V is TRBV27 and J is TRBJ1-1, with D uncertain. Trimming pared 4 bases from V and 1 base from J, leaving 7 bases between. Germline-derived CDR1 and CDR2 are MNHEY and SMNVEV (reference sequence). This CDR3 spans 13 amino acids. CDR3 sequence: CASSWEGNTEAFF. The DNA of the CDR3 is TGTGCCAGCAGTTGGGAAGGGAACACTGAAGCTTTCTTT.

In this sample, this clone turned up a few times. V usage is TRBV18 and J usage is TRBJ1-5, with 8 bases lining up with TRBD1. In germline, CDR1 is KGHSH, CDR2 LQKENI. Losses at the gene ends were 6 bases for V and 1 base for J; bases not matched to a gene: 5. The CDR3 consists of 15 residues. The CDR3 DNA reads as TGTGCCAGCTCGCCTCAGGGGGCAAGCAATCAGCCCCAGCATTTT. Its translation is CASSPQGASNQPQHF.

This chain connects TRBV3-1 (or the pseudogene TRBV3-2) to TRBJ2-7; TRBD2 agrees at 10 bases. The CDR3 totals 18 residues. Germline lookup yields CDR1 LGHDT and CDR2 YNNKEL (reference sequence). V dropped 4 bases and J dropped 4; count of bases not matched to a gene: 16. The CDR3 loop is CASSPRSGLAGVTYEQYF. DNA for the CDR3: TGTGCCAGCAGCCCTAGATCTGGGCTAGCGGGAGTTACGTACGAGCAGTACTTC.

The V and J genes are TRBV6-6 and TRBJ2-1; 8 bases agree with TRBD1. Germline CDR1 is MNHNY and CDR2 is SVGAGI (reference sequence). Losses at the gene ends were 6 bases for V and 4 bases for J; bases not matched to a gene: 8. The CDR3 has 15 amino acids. CDR3 in amino acids: CASSRRDRSYNEQFF. Written as DNA, the CDR3 is TGTGCCAGCAGCCGCCGGGACAGGTCGTACAATGAGCAGTTCTTC.

The V gene is TRBV28, the J gene TRBJ1-2; D ambiguous. Trimming took 5 bases from V and 8 from J, leaving 12 bases between them. In germline, CDR1 is MDHEN, CDR2 SYDVKM. This CDR3 is built from 12 residues. The CDR3 region is CASSPYLGGYTF. The DNA for the CDR3 is TGTGCCAGCAGTCCCTACCTGGGCGGCTACACCTTC.

The chain joins TRBV27 to TRBJ2-7; the D call may be TRBD1 or TRBD2 (5 bases each). This CDR3 has 13 residues. The V end lost 5 bases, the J end lost 4 bases, and 12 bases lay between the germline ends. Looked up from germline, CDR1 is MNHEY and CDR2 is SMNVEV (reference sequence). For the CDR3, the DNA is TGTGCCAGCAGTCCGGGGACGGCGTACGAGCAGTACTTC. Its translation: CASSPGTAYEQYF.

This chain links TRBV19 with TRBJ2-6; D remains unclear. The V gene's germline CDR1 is LNHDA and CDR2 SQIVND (reference sequence). Trimming cost V 1 base and J 0 bases, with 10 bases left between them. The CDR3 consists of 17 residues. DNA for the CDR3: TGTGCCAGTAGTATAGGACACCGAAACTCTGGGGCCAACGTCCTGACTTTC. This translates into CASSIGHRNSGANVLTF. The entire variable domain, with the rest obtained from reference TRBV19 and TRBJ2-6, is as follows: DGGITQSPKYLFRKEGQNVTLSCEQNLNHDAMYWYRQDPGQGLRLIYYSQIVNDFQKGDIAEGYSVSREKKESFPLTVTSAQKNPTAFYLCASSIGHRNSGANVLTFGAGSRLTVL.

CDR3 region: CASSYSGESGPQHF. In nucleotides, the CDR3 is TGTGCCAGCAGTTACTCTGGGGAATCAGGGCCCCAGCATTTT. The rearrangement links TRBV6-5 to TRBJ1-5; D is undetermined. The V end lost 0 bases, the J end lost 9 bases, and 12 bases lay between the germline ends. This CDR3 spans 14 amino acids. Germline V gene sequence: CDR1 MNHEY, CDR2 SVGAGI.